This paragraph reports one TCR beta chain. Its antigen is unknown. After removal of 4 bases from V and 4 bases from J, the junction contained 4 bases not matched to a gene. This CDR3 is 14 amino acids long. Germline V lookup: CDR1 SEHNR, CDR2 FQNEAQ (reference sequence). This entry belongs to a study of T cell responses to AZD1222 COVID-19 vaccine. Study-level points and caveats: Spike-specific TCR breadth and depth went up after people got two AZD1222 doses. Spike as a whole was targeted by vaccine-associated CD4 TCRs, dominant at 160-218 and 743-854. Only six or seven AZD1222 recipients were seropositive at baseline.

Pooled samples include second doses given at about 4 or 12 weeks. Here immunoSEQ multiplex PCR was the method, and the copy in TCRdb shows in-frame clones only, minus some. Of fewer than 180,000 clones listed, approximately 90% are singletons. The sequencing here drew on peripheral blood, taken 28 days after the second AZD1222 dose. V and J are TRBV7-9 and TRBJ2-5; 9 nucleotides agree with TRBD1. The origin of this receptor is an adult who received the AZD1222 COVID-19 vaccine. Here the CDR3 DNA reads TGTGCCAGCAGCTCGACAGGGGGAGGAGAGACCCAGTACTTC. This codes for CASSSTGGGETQYF.